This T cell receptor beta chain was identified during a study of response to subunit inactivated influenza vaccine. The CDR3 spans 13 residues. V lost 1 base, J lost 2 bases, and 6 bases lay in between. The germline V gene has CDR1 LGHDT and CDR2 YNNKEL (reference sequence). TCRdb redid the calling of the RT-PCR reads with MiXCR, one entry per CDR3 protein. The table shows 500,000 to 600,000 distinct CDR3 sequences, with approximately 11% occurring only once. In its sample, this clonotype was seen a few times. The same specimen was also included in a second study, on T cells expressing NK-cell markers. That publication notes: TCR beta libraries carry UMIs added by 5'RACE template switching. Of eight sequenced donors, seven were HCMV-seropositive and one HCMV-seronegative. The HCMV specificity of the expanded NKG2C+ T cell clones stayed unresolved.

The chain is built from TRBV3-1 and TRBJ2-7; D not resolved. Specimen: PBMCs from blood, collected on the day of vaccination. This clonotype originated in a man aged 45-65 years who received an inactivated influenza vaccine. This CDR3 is CASSQAATYEQYF. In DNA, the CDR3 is TGTGCCAGCAGCCAAGCGGCGACCTACGAGCAGTACTTC.